This entry lists 17 T cell receptor beta chains sequenced from one sample in a study of vaccination and CD4 T cells after COVID-19. Sample treatment: approximately nine-day PBMC culture with coronavirus spike peptide pools or control peptides (ViraFEST assay). Antigens for these TCRs are unknown. The Oncomine TCR Beta short-read assay was applied to DNA of cultured CD4+ T cells. TCRdb itself ran the PCR reads through MiXCR, one entry per CDR3 protein. The sample shows more than 10,000 distinct CDR3 sequences, 52% of them seen only once. The sequencing input was CD4+ T cells from blood, cultured in vitro. The origin of the receptors is a human donor who had recovered from COVID-19.

This clonotype was found a few times. This chain uses TRBV15 with TRBJ1-1; D possibly corresponds to TRBD1 (5 bases). Germline loops: CDR1 LNHNV, CDR2 YYDKDF (reference sequence). Trimming shortened V by 3 bases and J by 4 bases, and 9 bases separated the two germline ends. This CDR3 contains 13 residues. The CDR3 DNA is TGTGCCACCAGCAGGGGACTTCGCACTGAAGCTTTCTTT. It is translated as CATSRGLRTEAFF.

CDR3 DNA sequence: TGCAGTGCTAGTCCGACTAGTATCGGGGAGCTGTTTTTT. Protein product: CSASPTSIGELFF. The chain combines TRBV20-1 with TRBJ2-2, with D tentatively TRBD2 (6 bases). In germline, CDR1 is DFQATT, CDR2 SNEGSKA (reference sequence). The CDR3 has 13 amino acids. The germline V and J ends were trimmed by 3 bases and 7 bases, with 12 bases remaining between them.

This clonotype has more than one count but fewer than ten. DNA for the CDR3: TGTGCCAGCGCCTACAGGGGGACGGATTCACCCCTCCACTTT. Encoded protein: CASAYRGTDSPLHF. The chain recombines TRBV6-1 with TRBJ1-6, with TRBD1 matching 8 bases. The CDR3 consists of 14 residues. CDR1 and CDR2 (germline): MNHNS, SASEGT. The V segment lost 8 bases and the J segment 8 bases; nucleotides outside the gene matches: 8.

In this sample, this clonotype is medium-sized. This sequence joins TRBV6-1 and TRBJ1-5; 9 positions match TRBD1. The V gene end was trimmed by 1 base and the J gene end by 5 bases; junction bases not matched to a gene: 3. CDR1 is MNHNS, CDR2 SASEGT, per germline. The CDR3 sequence is 15 residues long. CDR3 residues: CASSEEGTGYQPQHF. The CDR3 DNA sequence: TGTGCCAGCAGTGAAGAGGGGACAGGGTATCAGCCCCAGCATTTT.

The chain recombines TRBV20-1 with TRBJ1-4, with a weak D call TRBD1 (6 bases). The CDR3 length is 14 residues. CDR1 DFQATT and CDR2 SNEGSKA come from the germline V gene (reference sequence). V was pared by 3 bases and J by 4 bases, with 12 bases between. The CDR3 here is CSASRTAINEKLFF. The CDR3 DNA is TGCAGTGCTAGTCGGACAGCTATTAATGAAAAACTGTTTTTT.

The chain uses TRBV7-2 and TRBJ1-5; the D gene is possibly TRBD1 (5 bases). CDR1 and CDR2 (germline): SGHTA, FQGNSA. V was clipped by 5 bases and J by 3 bases, with 17 bases between them. This CDR3 region has 16 residues. The chain's CDR3 is CASSLQSWGSNQPQHF. In DNA, the CDR3 is TGTGCCAGCAGCCTTCAGAGTTGGGGCTCCAATCAGCCCCAGCATTTT.

This clonotype is medium-sized. The DNA of the CDR3 is TGTGCCAGCAGTGAATCCATTGGACAGGGGAATTCACCCCTCCACTTT. Amino acid sequence: CASSESIGQGNSPLHF. The chain carries TRBV6-1 and TRBJ1-6; 9 bases agree with TRBD1. CDR3 size: 16 residues. The ends lost 2 bases at V and 7 bases at J; junction bases unmatched: 6. From germline, CDR1 is MNHNS and CDR2 SASEGT.

The chain combines TRBV20-1 with TRBJ2-1, with TRBD2 identical over 7 bases. The V and J ends lost 3 bases and 1 base, in that order; junction bases with no gene match: 9. Per germline, CDR1 DFQATT and CDR2 SNEGSKA (reference sequence). This CDR3 comprises 16 residues. The CDR3 reads CSASSLAGDSYNEQFF. As DNA, the CDR3 is TGCAGTGCTAGTTCTCTCGCGGGAGATTCCTACAATGAGCAGTTCTTC.

V usage is TRBV7-8 and J usage is TRBJ1-5; a weak D match, TRBD1 (5 bases). Trimming left V 3 bases short and J 2 bases short, with 8 bases between. This CDR3 region has 14 residues. Germline V gives CDR1 SGHVS, CDR2 FQNEAQ. CDR3 bases: TGTGCCAGCAGCTTCTCGGGGGGCAATCAGCCCCAGCATTTT. It is translated as CASSFSGGNQPQHF.

The CDR3 DNA reads TGTGCCAGCAGTTTTTCTAGCGGGCCCTACGAGCAGTACTTC. Translating it yields CASSFSSGPYEQYF. The V gene is TRBV28, the J gene TRBJ2-7, with 8 nucleotides matching TRBD2. Unmatched junction bases numbered 3, after V lost 3 bases and J lost 2 bases. Germline V gene data show CDR1 as MDHEN and CDR2 as SYDVKM. The CDR3 has 14 amino acids.

CDR3 nucleotides: TGCGCCAGCAGCTTGGGGGGGCCCACTGAAGCTTTCTTT. As protein: CASSLGGPTEAFF. This chain joins TRBV5-1 and TRBJ1-1; D perhaps matches TRBD1 (6 bases). CDR1 is SGHRS and CDR2 is YFSETQ in the germline V gene. This CDR3 has 13 residues. Trimming took 0 bases from V and 4 from J, leaving 7 bases between them.

This clonotype was found once. The chain couples TRBV7-3 to TRBJ2-3; 7 bases are shared with TRBD2. V lost 4 bases to trimming and J lost 3 bases; unmatched junction nucleotides: 7. Germline V lookup: CDR1 SGHTA, CDR2 FQGTGA. The CDR3 has 15 amino acids. The CDR3 bases are TGTGCCAGCAGCTCCATTGGGGGGGGGACAGATACGCAGTATTTT. Translation gives CASSSIGGGTDTQYF.

This chain joins TRBV28 and TRBJ1-5; no clear D gene. Trimming left V 3 bases short and J 3 bases short, with 6 bases between. Germline loops: CDR1 MDHEN, CDR2 SYDVKM. CDR3 length: 13 amino acids. The CDR3 region is CASSFGVNQPQHF. The CDR3 region has the DNA TGTGCCAGCAGTTTCGGGGTCAATCAGCCCCAGCATTTT.

The chain recombines TRBV30 with TRBJ1-2; 10 nucleotides match TRBD1. Losses at the gene ends were 4 bases for V and 8 bases for J; bases not matched to a gene: 13. There are 15 residues in the CDR3. Germline lookup yields CDR1 GTSNPN and CDR2 SVGIG (reference sequence). CDR3: CAWKRLPGQGSGYTF. The CDR3 DNA reads TGTGCCTGGAAACGCCTACCGGGACAGGGGAGCGGCTACACCTTC.

The J gene is TRBJ1-3, the V gene TRBV21-1; TRBD1 is the table's D call and was not checked against the DNA. TRBV21-1 has pseudogene status. CDR3 length equals 16 residues. The CDR3 spells CASSKTGHPDGNTIYF. As DNA, the CDR3 is TGTGCCAGCAGCAAAACGGGTCATCCCGACGGAAACACCATATATTTT.

This chain links TRBV2 with TRBJ2-3; the D is unclear. From germline, CDR1 is SNHLY and CDR2 FYNNEI. There are 14 residues in the CDR3. V shed 4 bases and J shed 1 base, with 9 bases lying between them. In nucleotides, the CDR3 is TGTGCCAGCAGTGTCACCCGCGGCACAGATACGCAGTATTTT. This sequence encodes CASSVTRGTDTQYF.

This clonotype was seen more than once but under ten times. The chain joins TRBV2 to TRBJ2-5, with 9 bases matching TRBD2. Germline V gene sequence: CDR1 SNHLY, CDR2 FYNNEI. CDR3 length: 16 amino acids. Losses at the gene ends were 3 bases for V and 4 bases for J; bases not matched to a gene: 9. The CDR3 nucleotides read TGTGCCAGCAGTGATGGAGATAGCGGGAGCCTAGAGACCCAGTACTTC. Its protein is CASSDGDSGSLETQYF. Looking up the rest from reference TRBV2 and TRBJ2-5 gives the full variable domain: EPEVTQTPSHQVTQMGQEVILRCVPISNHLYFYWYRQILGQKVEFLVSFYNNEISEKSEIFDDQFSVERPDGSNFTLKIRSTKLEDSAMYFCASSDGDSGSLETQYFGPGTRLLVL.